These 27 T cell receptor beta chains share one sample of origin, sequenced in a study of sequential checkpoint blockade in melanoma. The repertoire was sequenced with immunoSEQ multiplex PCR; TCRdb's copy has only in-frame clones and lacks some. The table includes about 11,000 clones, 25% to 30% detected once. The treatment here: randomized to nivolumab then ipilimumab (arm A) or the reverse (arm B). The starting material was tumor tissue (inferred from file names), obtained from a patient given nivolumab and ipilimumab in sequence. The receptors come from a human donor with melanoma.

The CDR3: CASSYSKGINYEQYF. In nucleotides, the CDR3 is TGTGCCAGCAGTTACTCGAAAGGGATCAACTACGAGCAGTACTTC. This chain connects TRBV6-8 to TRBJ2-7; D is unclear. This CDR3 spans 15 amino acids. Per germline, CDR1 MNHGY and CDR2 SAAAGT. The V end was cut by 0 bases, the J end by 3 bases, with 12 bases between.

V and J are TRBV19 and TRBJ1-6; 9 nucleotides line up with TRBD1. After removal of 6 bases from V and 5 bases from J, the junction contained 11 bases not matched to a gene. The CDR3 sequence is 17 residues long. Germline V gives CDR1 LNHDA, CDR2 SQIVND (reference sequence). This CDR3 reads CASSLYRDRVNNSPLHF. CDR3 sequence (DNA): TGTGCCAGTAGCCTTTACCGGGACAGGGTAAATAATTCACCCCTCCACTTT.

The V call is TRBV18, the J call TRBJ2-7, with 7 positions matching TRBD1. The germline V gene has CDR1 KGHSH and CDR2 LQKENI. Trimming removed 1 base from V and 5 bases from J; junction bases left unmatched: 14. The CDR3 consists of 17 residues. CDR3 nucleotide sequence: TGTGCCAGCTCACCACTTCTCACTCCGACAGGGTCCGACGAGCAGTACTTC. It yields the protein CASSPLLTPTGSDEQYF.

The rearrangement uses TRBV1 and TRBJ1-1. TRBV1 constitutes a pseudogene. This CDR3 comprises 17 residues. CDR3 DNA: TGCGCCAGCAGCCAAGGCGAAAACTCCGCTGGGGACACTGAAGCTTTCTTT. The encoded protein is CASSQGENSAGDTEAFF.

This rearrangement joins TRBV11-3 to TRBJ2-5; 8 bases are a match to TRBD2. Germline V gene data show CDR1 as SGHNT and CDR2 as YENEEA. V shed 7 bases, J shed 5 bases, and the junction held 15 bases outside the gene matches. This CDR3 spans 16 amino acids. CDR3 amino acids: CASTAIGGGPRETQYF. Written as DNA, the CDR3 is TGTGCCAGCACCGCGATCGGCGGGGGGCCTAGGGAGACCCAGTACTTC.

By share, this clone ranks as medium-sized. The V gene is TRBV4-1, the J gene TRBJ2-1; TRBD2 agrees at 11 bases. CDR1 is MGHRA, CDR2 YSYEKL, per germline. CDR3 length equals 15 residues. The J segment lost 4 bases and the V segment lost 3 bases, leaving 2 bases of the junction unmatched. The CDR3 nucleotides are TGCGCCAGCAGCCAGGGACTAGCGGCTTACAATGAGCAGTTCTTC. Translation gives CASSQGLAAYNEQFF.

This clone was observed a handful of times. The genes are TRBV11-3 and TRBJ2-3; tentative D call: TRBD2 (6 bases). Germline CDR1 is SGHNT and CDR2 is YENEEA. CDR3 length: 14 amino acids. V was clipped by 6 bases and J by 2 bases, with 12 bases between them. CDR3 DNA sequence: TGTGCCAGCAGACGGGGACTTCCCACAGATACGCAGTATTTT. Its protein is CASRRGLPTDTQYF.

The V gene is TRBV18, the J gene TRBJ2-5; TRBD2 agrees at 7 bases. V lost 3 bases and J lost 10; bases outside the gene matches: 17. The CDR3 has 16 amino acids. Germline CDR1 reads KGHSH; CDR2 reads LQKENI. CDR3 loop: CASSPVQAGPGRGQYF. The CDR3 region has the DNA TGTGCCAGCTCACCCGTTCAAGCGGGGCCCGGAAGGGGCCAGTACTTC.

This clone qualifies as medium-sized. This sample includes further DNA sequences coding for the same CDR3. V gene TRBV11-3 combines with J gene TRBJ2-1; D uncertain. Per the germline V gene, CDR1 is SGHNT and CDR2 is YENEEA. The CDR3 contains 15 residues. Trimming took off 3 bases at V and 0 bases at J, with 9 bases between the two ends. The CDR3 reads CASSFISDSYNEQFF. The CDR3, as DNA: TGTGCCAGCAGCTTTATCTCAGACTCCTACAATGAGCAGTTCTTC.

This clone was seen more than once but under ten times. The genes are TRBV11-3 and TRBJ2-3, with 8 bases aligning to TRBD2. The CDR3 runs to 19 residues. Germline CDR1 is SGHNT and CDR2 is YENEEA. Trimming took 5 bases from V and 3 from J; bases not matched to a gene: 19. CDR3 region: CASSPTRLPGLVMTDTQYF. CDR3 bases: TGTGCCAGCAGCCCAACAAGATTACCGGGACTAGTAATGACAGATACGCAGTATTTT.

The chain carries TRBV5-1 and TRBJ2-1, with 8 bases matching TRBD1. CDR3 length equals 16 residues. With V trimmed by 4 bases and J by 1 base, 7 bases remained unmatched. Germline CDR1 is SGHRS and CDR2 is YFSETQ. The CDR3 DNA reads TGCGCCAGCAGCGTAGCCGACAGGGGATCCTACAATGAGCAGTTCTTC. This encodes CASSVADRGSYNEQFF.

This clone was counted a few times. The rearrangement links TRBV6-8 to TRBJ1-2; 7 nucleotides agree with TRBD1. Germline lookup yields CDR1 MNHGY and CDR2 SAAAGT. Losses at the gene ends were 8 bases for V and 6 bases for J; bases not matched to a gene: 9. The CDR3 is made up of 13 amino acids. The DNA of the CDR3 is TGTGCCAGCGCAGGTCAGGGGGGGAATGGCTACACCTTC. It codes for CASAGQGGNGYTF.

This clone was counted between two and nine times. The chain combines TRBV7-6 with TRBJ1-1; TRBD1 might be the D (6 bases). The ends were cut back, 3 bases at V and 1 base at J, with 18 bases in the middle. Germline V gene lookup returns CDR1 SGHVS and CDR2 FNYEAQ. The length of the CDR3 is 17 residues. The chain's CDR3 is CASSLVGGAKSNTEAFF. CDR3 nucleotides: TGTGCCAGCAGCTTGGTCGGGGGGGCGAAGTCGAACACTGAAGCTTTCTTT.

This clone came up a few times. The chain is built from TRBV6-8 and TRBJ2-5; tentatively, D is TRBD1 (6 bases). Germline CDR1 reads MNHGY; CDR2 reads SAAAGT. This CDR3 has 12 residues. Trimming pared 6 bases from V and 2 bases from J, leaving 7 bases between. This chain's CDR3 is CASRDRQETQYF. CDR3 nucleotide sequence: TGTGCCAGCAGGGACAGACAAGAGACCCAGTACTTC.

The rearrangement uses TRBV9 and TRBJ2-7, with 10 bases identical to TRBD1. The V gene's germline CDR1 is SGDLS and CDR2 YYNGEE. The CDR3 sequence is 19 residues long. J lost 5 bases, V lost 4 bases, and 21 bases had no gene match. CDR3 region: CASSPRGTGALSGWNEQYF. The CDR3, as DNA: TGTGCCAGCAGCCCGAGGGGGACAGGGGCCCTCTCGGGGTGGAACGAGCAGTACTTC. Complete variable domain (other parts from reference TRBV9 and TRBJ2-7): DSGVTQTPKHLITATGQRVTLRCSPRSGDLSVYWYQQSLDQGLQFLIQYYNGEERAKGNILERFSAQQFPDLHSELNLSSLELGDSALYFCASSPRGTGALSGWNEQYFGPGTRLTVT.

This clone came up a few times. The chain is built from TRBV6-8 and TRBJ2-5; D possibly matches TRBD1 or TRBD2 (5 bases each). Trimming left V 0 bases short and J 2 bases short, with 10 bases between. This CDR3 is built from 15 residues. CDR1 and CDR2 from the germline V gene are MNHGY and SAAAGT. Here the CDR3 reads CASSYSRGAQETQYF. The CDR3 DNA sequence: TGTGCCAGCAGTTACTCGAGAGGGGCGCAAGAGACCCAGTACTTC.

This clone came up many times. The rearrangement links TRBV4-1 to TRBJ1-4; a possible D gene is TRBD1 (5 bases). This CDR3 spans 12 amino acids. Trimming left V 3 bases short and J 7 bases short, with 6 bases between. Per germline, CDR1 MGHRA and CDR2 YSYEKL. This CDR3 is CASSQGPEKLFF. DNA for the CDR3: TGCGCCAGCAGCCAGGGACCTGAAAAACTGTTTTTT.

V is TRBV6-8 and J is TRBJ2-7, with a tentative D call TRBD1 (5 bases). This CDR3 is 14 amino acids long. Germline V gene lookup returns CDR1 MNHGY and CDR2 SAAAGT. Trimming took off 7 bases at V and 2 bases at J, with 15 bases between the two ends. CDR3 loop: CASTSLTGPYEQYF. The CDR3 bases are TGTGCCAGCACGTCGCTAACAGGACCCTACGAGCAGTACTTC.

This clone was recorded at least ten times. The chain couples TRBV6-8 to TRBJ2-3; D ambiguous. CDR3 length: 15 amino acids. V was cut by 0 bases and J by 4 bases, with 11 bases left in between. CDR1 MNHGY and CDR2 SAAAGT come from the germline V gene. CDR3 sequence (DNA): TGTGCCAGCAGTTACTCGACTGGGGTTGCAGATACGCAGTATTTT. The encoded protein is CASSYSTGVADTQYF.

This chain uses TRBV18 with TRBJ1-1; D gene ambiguous. Trimming shortened V by 4 bases and J by 2 bases, and 5 bases separated the two germline ends. Germline V gene sequence: CDR1 KGHSH, CDR2 LQKENI. CDR3 size: 12 residues. CDR3 sequence reads: CASSRLNTEAFF. In DNA, the CDR3 is TGTGCCAGCTCACGCCTAAACACTGAAGCTTTCTTT.

Only a few counts were recorded for this clone. This chain links TRBV9 with TRBJ2-7; no clear D gene. CDR3 length: 14 residues. In germline, CDR1 is SGDLS, CDR2 YYNGEE. The germline V and J ends were trimmed by 4 bases and 0 bases, with 11 bases remaining between them. This CDR3 reads CASSISGASYEQYF. The DNA for the CDR3 is TGTGCCAGCAGCATCTCCGGCGCCTCCTACGAGCAGTACTTC.

The chain couples TRBV5-1 to TRBJ2-1; D is ambiguous. V gave up 0 bases and J gave up 10 bases, with 20 bases separating them. CDR3 length: 16 residues. From germline, CDR1 is SGHRS and CDR2 YFSETQ. CDR3 loop: CASSLASALIGAEQFF. CDR3 in DNA: TGCGCCAGCAGCTTGGCCAGTGCCCTCATAGGTGCCGAGCAGTTCTTC.

The V and J genes are TRBV14 and TRBJ1-2; D is ambiguous. The V end lost 2 bases, the J end lost 14 bases, and 18 bases lay between the germline ends. CDR3 length equals 13 residues. Looked up from germline, CDR1 is SGHDN and CDR2 is FVKESK. The CDR3: CASSQSPGGWMTF. CDR3 DNA: TGTGCCAGCAGCCAAAGTCCCGGCGGGTGGATGACCTTC.

V gene TRBV15 combines with J gene TRBJ1-5, with D hard to call. The germline V gene has CDR1 LNHNV and CDR2 YYDKDF (reference sequence). V lost 0 bases and J lost 5, with 11 bases in between. The CDR3 sequence is 15 residues long. The CDR3 here is CATSRDQGLDQPQHF. The CDR3 nucleotides are TGTGCCACCAGCAGAGATCAAGGGTTAGATCAGCCCCAGCATTTT.

Only a few counts were recorded for this clone. This chain links TRBV30 with TRBJ2-7; D not certain. This CDR3 has 13 amino acids. V lost 0 bases and J 0 bases, leaving 6 bases between the germline ends. Germline assignment: CDR1 GTSNPN and CDR2 SVGIG (reference sequence). The chain's CDR3 is CAWSVHSSYEQYF. Written as DNA, the CDR3 is TGTGCCTGGAGTGTACACAGCTCCTACGAGCAGTACTTC.

This clone occurred a few times. This chain links TRBV11-3 with TRBJ1-3, with D perhaps TRBD1 (6 bases). CDR1 is SGHNT, CDR2 YENEEA, per germline. The CDR3 covers 15 residues. Trimming took 4 bases from V and 0 from J, leaving 10 bases between them. The CDR3 is CASSYGQSSGNTIYF. CDR3 in DNA: TGTGCCAGCAGCTATGGACAGAGCTCTGGAAACACCATATATTTT.

This clone appeared a few times. The J gene is TRBJ1-6, the V gene TRBV6-8; 7 bases match TRBD1. The length of the CDR3 is 14 residues. J gave up 7 bases and V 2 bases, and 2 bases lay outside the gene matches. In germline, CDR1 is MNHGY, CDR2 SAAAGT. This CDR3 reads CASSYGTENSPLHF. The CDR3 DNA follows: TGTGCCAGCAGTTACGGGACAGAGAATTCACCCCTCCACTTT.